This TCR beta chain came from a study of identical twins. The CDR3 contains 14 residues. V dropped 5 bases and J dropped 3; count of bases not matched to a gene: 5. Germline-derived CDR1 and CDR2 are SGHTA and FQGNSA. This clonotype was recorded at least ten times. TCRdb re-derived calls from the 5' RACE reads in MiXCR, one entry per CDR3 protein. This table holds 240,000 or so distinct CDR3 sequences, roughly 10% found once. V and J are TRBV7-2 and TRBJ2-7; 9 bases agree with TRBD1. Sample: memory T cells sorted from blood. The receptor's source is a man aged 50-60 years in good health. CDR3 sequence reads: CASSPGTGNYEQYF. CDR3 DNA: TGTGCCAGCAGCCCGGGGACAGGGAACTACGAGCAGTACTTC.